What follows are 6 T cell receptor beta chains derived from one specimen sequenced in a study of cytomegalovirus exposure and HLA in healthy donors (TCRdb year 2017). The library was prepared using the immunoSEQ multiplex PCR assay. For the multiplex PCR, a mixture combining 60 forward primers for TCR Vbeta segments and 13 reverse primers for TCR Jbeta segments was used. TCRdb stores this immuneACCESS table with in-frame sequences only. Part of the clones is absent; in the studies checked, under half of the shortfall reflects unresolved V genes, and no reason is known for the rest. Here the sample has around 72,000 clones; around three quarters occur a single time. About 6.5% of the sample is taken by the ten largest. What was sequenced was PBMCs. The receptor source for this set is a man aged 45 to 65 in good health and CMV-seronegative.

This clone has only one observation. V and J are TRBV5-4 and TRBJ1-2; TRBD1 matches at 7 bases. The CDR3 has 15 residues. Trimming removed 2 bases from V and 4 bases from J; junction bases left unmatched: 8. Germline loops: CDR1 SGHNT, CDR2 YYREEE (reference sequence). The CDR3 coding sequence is TGTGCCAGCAGCTTCGGACAGGTCCTCGCCTATGGCTACACCTTC. This encodes CASSFGQVLAYGYTF.

J is TRBJ1-2 and V is TRBV7-9; 9 bases are shared with TRBD1. The ends lost 4 bases at V and 6 bases at J; junction bases unmatched: 9. The CDR3 consists of 15 residues. Germline V gives CDR1 SEHNR, CDR2 FQNEAQ (reference sequence). This chain's CDR3 is CASSSRDRDYDGYTF. Here the CDR3 DNA reads TGTGCCAGCAGCTCCCGGGACAGGGATTATGATGGCTACACCTTC.

The sample holds one count of this clone. J is TRBJ2-5 and V is TRBV19; 9 positions agree with TRBD2. The germline V gene encodes CDR1 LNHDA and CDR2 SQIVND (reference sequence). The CDR3 sequence is 14 residues long. The V gene end was trimmed by 5 bases and the J gene end by 5 bases; junction bases not matched to a gene: 6. CDR3 protein: CASSDGTSGETQYF. The CDR3, as DNA: TGTGCCAGTAGTGACGGTACTAGCGGGGAGACCCAGTACTTC. Using reference TRBV19 and TRBJ2-5 for the parts outside the CDR3, the full variable domain is DGGITQSPKYLFRKEGQNVTLSCEQNLNHDAMYWYRQDPGQGLRLIYYSQIVNDFQKGDIAEGYSVSREKKESFPLTVTSAQKNPTAFYLCASSDGTSGETQYFGPGTRLLVL.

The chain uses TRBV30 and TRBJ1-2; D not certain. Germline lookup yields CDR1 GTSNPN and CDR2 SVGIG (reference sequence). The CDR3 consists of 12 residues. V was trimmed by 2 bases and J by 14 bases, leaving 18 bases between them. The CDR3 spells CAWSSGISPLTF. The CDR3 DNA is TGTGCCTGGAGTTCCGGGATCTCTCCTTTAACCTTC. The variable domain in full, with the rest retrieved from reference TRBV30 and TRBJ1-2, is SQTIHQWPATLVQPVGSPLSLECTVEGTSNPNLYWYRQAAGRGLQLLFYSVGIGQISSEVPQNLSASRPQDRQFILSSKKLLLSDSGFYLCAWSSGISPLTFGSGTRLTVV.

This rearrangement joins TRBV19 to TRBJ1-6, with D possibly matching TRBD1 (5 bases). V was pared by 5 bases and J by 4 bases, with 9 bases between. Germline CDR1 is LNHDA and CDR2 is SQIVND (reference sequence). The CDR3 loop spans 14 amino acids. CDR3 nucleotide sequence: TGTGCCAGTAGTGCAGGGTCATATAATTCACCCCTCCACTTT. Translation: CASSAGSYNSPLHF.

This clone was counted once. The chain uses TRBV4-2 and TRBJ2-1, with TRBD2 identical over 9 bases. V shed 4 bases, J shed 4 bases, and the junction held 11 bases outside the gene matches. CDR1 is LGHNA, CDR2 YNFKEQ, per germline. The CDR3 contains 17 residues. DNA of the CDR3: TGTGCCAGCAGCCGGAATTTACGGACTAGCGAGTACAATGAGCAGTTCTTC. It yields the protein CASSRNLRTSEYNEQFF.